The sequence of this T cell receptor (beta chain) was determined in a study of response to subunit inactivated influenza vaccine. The V and J ends lost 5 bases and 1 base respectively, with 8 bases between them. CDR3 length: 13 residues. TCRdb reprocessed the RT-PCR reads via MiXCR and lists one record per CDR3 protein. The data contain hundreds of thousands of distinct CDR3 sequences, about a fifth of them seen just once; the ten biggest clones take up approximately 10%. The sequence was collected from a man in his fifties or sixties who received an inactivated influenza vaccine. The chain is built from TRBV12-3 or TRBV12-4 and TRBJ2-5; D remains unclear. The material sequenced was PBMCs from blood, taken roughly 5 days after vaccination. CDR3 in amino acids: CASSQQLQETQYF. The CDR3 nucleotides are TGTGCCAGCAGTCAACAGCTCCAAGAGACCCAGTACTTC.